Below are 26 T cell receptor beta chains sequenced from a single sample in a study of T cells in Graves' hyperthyroidism and ophthalmopathy. Using RNA transcripts as the source, TCR beta CDR3 regions were amplified. HTBI primers were employed in a first-round RT-PCR of the TCR CDR3. TCRdb reprocessed the multiplex PCR reads with MiXCR, giving one entry per CDR3 protein. The sample holds 490,000 or so distinct CDR3 sequences, roughly 23% seen once. The sequenced sample consisted of blood. The receptor set was obtained from a woman between 65 and 79 years old with Graves' ophthalmopathy.

The gene calls are TRBV12-3 or TRBV12-4 and TRBJ2-1, with D perhaps matching TRBD1 (7 bases). This CDR3 spans 18 amino acids. The V end lost 6 bases, the J end lost 8 bases, and 29 bases lay between the germline ends. As DNA, the CDR3 is TGTGCCAGCAGCCCCCGCGGGCAGGGGGGCTTTACCTCGGATGAGCAGTTCTTC. Amino acid sequence: CASSPRGQGGFTSDEQFF.

The V and J genes are TRBV24-1 and TRBJ2-3; TRBD1 agrees at 10 bases. After removal of 2 bases from V and 4 bases from J, the junction contained 5 bases not matched to a gene. Germline CDR1 reads KGHDR; CDR2 reads SFDVKD. The CDR3 consists of 16 residues. The CDR3 loop reads CATSDWTGGLADTQYF. CDR3 nucleotides: TGTGCCACCAGTGATTGGACAGGGGGGTTAGCAGATACGCAGTATTTT.

This clonotype turned up a few times. The chain is built from TRBV19 and TRBJ2-1; either TRBD1 or TRBD2 may supply D (5 bases each). This CDR3 spans 15 amino acids. Germline loops: CDR1 LNHDA, CDR2 SQIVND (reference sequence). V dropped 4 bases and J dropped 2 bases, with 12 bases sitting between them. The CDR3 sequence is CASSRTRDPYNEQFF. The DNA of the CDR3 is TGTGCCAGTAGTAGAACTAGGGACCCCTACAATGAGCAGTTCTTC.

About this clonotype: A much larger clone lies one base from this, so it may be a read error. This rearrangement joins TRBV7-3 to TRBJ2-7; D might be TRBD2 (6 bases). CDR1 is SGHTA, CDR2 FQGTGA, per germline. The CDR3 extends over 13 amino acids. V lost 0 bases and J lost 7, with 10 bases in between. The CDR3 DNA sequence: TGTGCCAGCAGCTTAACGTACGGGGGAGAGCAGTACTTC. It encodes CASSLTYGGEQYF.

The chain is built from TRBV7-2 and TRBJ2-3, with 7 nucleotides matching TRBD2. The CDR3 is 15 amino acids. With V trimmed by 6 bases and J by 4 bases, 10 bases remained unmatched. CDR1 and CDR2 (germline): SGHTA, FQGNSA. CDR3 residues: CASRRYAGVSDTQYF. CDR3 sequence (DNA): TGTGCCAGCAGAAGATACGCGGGAGTATCAGATACGCAGTATTTT.

This clonotype has only a few counts. This CDR3 is CASSPPYGLVEGETQYF. CDR3 DNA sequence: TGTGCCAGCAGCCCCCCTTATGGACTAGTAGAGGGGGAGACCCAGTACTTC. The rearrangement links TRBV11-2 to TRBJ2-5; TRBD2 matches 7 bases. In germline, CDR1 is SGHAT, CDR2 FQNNGV. V lost 5 bases and J lost 5; bases outside the gene matches: 17. CDR3 length equals 17 residues.

This clonotype was seen ten or more times. The rearrangement uses TRBV7-2 and TRBJ1-1; D not certain. V lost 1 base to trimming and J lost 1 base, with 10 bases between them. Germline assignment: CDR1 SGHTA and CDR2 FQGNSA. CDR3 size: 15 residues. CDR3 residues: CASSLGVPRNTEAFF. The CDR3 DNA sequence: TGTGCCAGCAGCTTAGGGGTCCCGAGGAACACTGAAGCTTTCTTT.

The sample holds a few counts of this clonotype. The gene calls are TRBV7-2 and TRBJ1-2; perhaps TRBD1 as D (6 bases). Trimming took off 0 bases at V and 8 bases at J, with 16 bases between the two ends. This CDR3 is built from 15 residues. Germline V lookup: CDR1 SGHTA, CDR2 FQGNSA. Here the CDR3 reads CASSLATGLAVGYTF. The CDR3 DNA follows: TGTGCCAGCAGCTTAGCGACAGGCCTCGCGGTGGGCTACACCTTC.

The chain links TRBV27 to TRBJ1-2; maybe TRBD1 (5 bases). This CDR3 contains 14 residues. From germline, CDR1 is MNHEY and CDR2 SMNVEV (reference sequence). With 2 bases removed from V and 8 bases from J, the gap between germline ends came to 15 bases. This CDR3 is CASSLRTSPRGYTF. In nucleotides, the CDR3 is TGTGCCAGCAGTTTAAGGACATCTCCCAGGGGCTACACCTTC.

The V and J genes are TRBV28 and TRBJ2-7; a weak D match, TRBD1 (6 bases). This CDR3 contains 11 residues. Germline V gives CDR1 MDHEN, CDR2 SYDVKM. V was shortened by 8 bases and J by 3 bases, with 8 bases between the two germline ends. The CDR3: CASGQNYEQYF. For the CDR3, the DNA is TGTGCCAGCGGACAGAACTACGAGCAGTACTTC.

This clonotype was counted only a few times. This chain joins TRBV11-2 and TRBJ2-5; possibly TRBD1 for D (6 bases). Germline-derived CDR1 and CDR2 are SGHAT and FQNNGV. The CDR3 loop spans 13 amino acids. Trimming removed 3 bases from V and 13 bases from J, with 18 bases in between. The CDR3 DNA reads TGTGCCAGCAGCTTCCCAGCCGGTGGGACATTGTACTTC. It codes for CASSFPAGGTLYF.

This clonotype has just a few counts. The J gene is TRBJ2-1, the V gene TRBV5-6, with D maybe TRBD1 (6 bases). Germline V CDR1 and CDR2: SGHDT, YYEEEE. The CDR3 is 14 residues long. V gave up 3 bases and J gave up 10 bases, with 17 bases separating them. The CDR3: CASSWGRAHREQFF. The DNA of the CDR3 is TGTGCCAGCAGCTGGGGGCGGGCCCATCGAGAGCAGTTCTTC.

This clonotype was picked up many times. The chain carries TRBV27 and TRBJ2-7; 7 bases are a match to TRBD2. The germline V gene has CDR1 MNHEY and CDR2 SMNVEV (reference sequence). This CDR3 spans 15 amino acids. V gave up 5 bases and J gave up 3 bases; unmatched junction bases: 10. The CDR3 spells CASSVGASGYYEQYF. The CDR3 bases are TGTGCCAGCAGTGTAGGGGCTAGCGGATACTACGAGCAGTACTTC.

V usage is TRBV2 and J usage is TRBJ2-5; tentative D call: TRBD2 (5 bases). Trimming pared 3 bases from V and 2 bases from J, leaving 16 bases between. Germline loops: CDR1 SNHLY, CDR2 FYNNEI. This CDR3 has 16 residues. CDR3 sequence reads: CASSDGRRAPQETQYF. CDR3 coding DNA: TGTGCCAGCAGTGACGGCCGGCGGGCTCCACAAGAGACCCAGTACTTC.

This clonotype appeared a few times. The rearrangement uses TRBV7-3 and TRBJ2-1; D may correspond to TRBD1 or TRBD2 (5 bases each). This CDR3 is 15 amino acids long. Germline CDR1 SGHTA, CDR2 FQGTGA. Trimming took off 2 bases at V and 6 bases at J, with 14 bases between the two ends. CDR3 sequence reads: CASSLGGVGTNEQFF. CDR3 in DNA: TGTGCCAGCAGCTTAGGGGGTGTCGGTACCAATGAGCAGTTCTTC.

V usage is TRBV7-6 and J usage is TRBJ2-7; 7 bases align to TRBD2. After removal of 0 bases from V and 2 bases from J, the junction contained 13 bases not matched to a gene. The CDR3 sequence is 18 residues long. Per germline, CDR1 SGHVS and CDR2 FNYEAQ. The chain's CDR3 is CASSLAGGTTNFPYEQYF. The CDR3 bases are TGTGCCAGCAGCTTAGCGGGAGGGACTACAAACTTCCCCTACGAGCAGTACTTC.

The V and J genes are TRBV6-1 and TRBJ2-7, with TRBD1 identical over 8 bases. The germline V gene has CDR1 MNHNS and CDR2 SASEGT. Unmatched junction bases numbered 7, after V lost 6 bases and J lost 0 bases. The CDR3 spans 15 residues. CDR3 coding DNA: TGTGCCAGCAGGGGATCGGACAGGGCCTCCTACGAGCAGTACTTC. It is translated as CASRGSDRASYEQYF.

This clonotype was seen a few times. V and J are TRBV9 and TRBJ2-5, with 9 positions matching TRBD2. The CDR3 loop spans 16 amino acids. CDR1 is SGDLS, CDR2 YYNGEE, per germline. The trim removed 0 bases at V and 5 bases at J, leaving 8 bases unmatched. Written as DNA, the CDR3 is TGTGCCAGCAGCGTAGGCCTAGCGGGACATTGGGAGACCCAGTACTTC. This translates into CASSVGLAGHWETQYF.

Note on this clonotype: Here the CDR3 omits its conserved ending phenylalanine or tryptophan, so a read error is the likely source. The chain employs TRBV12-3 or TRBV12-4 and TRBJ2-1, with no clear D. The V gene lost 3 bases and the J gene lost 4 bases, with 10 bases spanning the gap. This CDR3 comprises 14 residues. The CDR3 loop reads CASSLVSQYNEQFL. CDR3 sequence (DNA): TGTGCCAGCAGTTTGGTCTCTCAGTACAATGAGCAGTTCTTA.

This clonotype was recorded many times. This chain joins TRBV6-2 or TRBV6-3 and TRBJ2-3, with D uncertain. Germline V gene sequence: CDR1 MNHEY, CDR2 SVGEGT. The CDR3 loop spans 15 amino acids. The V and J ends lost 4 bases and 0 bases respectively, with 11 bases between them. CDR3 DNA sequence: TGTGCCAGCAGTTTCGCTTCAATCAGCACAGATACGCAGTATTTT. As protein: CASSFASISTDTQYF.

The genes are TRBV6-6 and TRBJ2-1; no clear D gene. Germline assignment: CDR1 MNHNY and CDR2 SVGAGI (reference sequence). The CDR3 consists of 17 residues. V lost 1 base, J lost 7 bases, and 20 bases lay in between. CDR3 coding DNA: TGTGCCAGCAGTTACTTAGGATCCGTTTCCCTGGGAAATGAGCAGTTCTTC. It specifies CASSYLGSVSLGNEQFF.

The table lists this clonotype with a few counts. The rearrangement uses TRBV20-1 and TRBJ2-7, with 14 bases identical to TRBD2. Germline CDR1 reads DFQATT; CDR2 reads SNEGSKA (reference sequence). The CDR3 is 14 amino acids. The V and J ends lost 6 bases and 2 bases, in that order; junction bases with no gene match: 3. This CDR3 reads CSATTSGRAYEQYF. In DNA, the CDR3 is TGCAGTGCAACGACTAGCGGGAGGGCCTACGAGCAGTACTTC.

The gene calls are TRBV29-1 and TRBJ2-1; 13 bases align to TRBD2. The length of the CDR3 is 15 residues. The germline gives CDR1 SQVTM, CDR2 ANQGSEA. With V trimmed by 1 base and J by 9 bases, 6 bases remained unmatched. The DNA for the CDR3 is TGCAGCGTTGAAGGGTATGGACTAGCGGGAGTTGAGCAGTTCTTC. The encoded protein is CSVEGYGLAGVEQFF.

The chain has TRBV5-1 and TRBJ2-3, with D tentatively TRBD2 (5 bases). This CDR3 comprises 13 residues. The V end lost 4 bases, the J end lost 1 base, and 7 bases lay between the germline ends. Germline V lookup: CDR1 SGHRS, CDR2 YFSETQ. Here the CDR3 reads CASSISGTDTQYF. CDR3 nucleotides: TGCGCCAGCAGCATTAGCGGCACAGATACGCAGTATTTT.

This clonotype was seen many times. The rearrangement joins TRBV2 to TRBJ1-6; D call uncertain. Germline CDR1 is SNHLY and CDR2 is FYNNEI. The CDR3 covers 15 residues. V lost 2 bases and J lost 5, with 10 bases in between. CDR3 region: CASSERRADNSPLHF. The CDR3 nucleotides are TGTGCCAGCAGTGAACGGAGGGCCGATAATTCACCCCTCCACTTT.

Concerning this clonotype itself: This could be a read error, since a much larger clone is one nucleotide away. The genes are TRBV27 and TRBJ2-3; 9 nucleotides match TRBD2. This CDR3 contains 16 residues. The germline V gene has CDR1 MNHEY and CDR2 SMNVEV (reference sequence). DNA of the CDR3: TGTGCCGGCAGTCAGGCGAGCGGGAGGTGGACAGATACGCAGTATTTT. Amino acid sequence: CAGSQASGRWTDTQYF.